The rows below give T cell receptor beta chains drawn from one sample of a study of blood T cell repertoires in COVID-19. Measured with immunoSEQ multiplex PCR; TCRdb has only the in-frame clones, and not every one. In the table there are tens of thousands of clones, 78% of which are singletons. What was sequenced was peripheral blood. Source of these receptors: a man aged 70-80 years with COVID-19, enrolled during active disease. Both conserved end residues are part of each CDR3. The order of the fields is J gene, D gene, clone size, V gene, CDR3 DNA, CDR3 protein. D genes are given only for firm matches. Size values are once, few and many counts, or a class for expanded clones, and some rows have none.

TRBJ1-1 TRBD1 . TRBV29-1 TGCAGCGTCCCGCGGGGACAGCATAGGAACACTGAAGCTTTCTTT CSVPRGQHRNTEAFF
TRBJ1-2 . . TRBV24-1 TGTGCCACCAGTCGAGCGGGGAGTGACTATGGCTACACCTTC CATSRAGSDYGYTF
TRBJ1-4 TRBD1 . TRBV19 TGTGCCAGTAGGCGGGACAGGGGGCGCGGTGGAAGTGAAAAACTGTTTTTT CASRRDRGRGGSEKLFF
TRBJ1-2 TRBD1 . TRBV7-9 TGTGCCAGCAGCTTAGCGCCAGGGGGCGACTACACCTTC CASSLAPGGDYTF
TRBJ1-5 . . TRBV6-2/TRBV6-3 TGTGCCAGCAGTTACTCGATTAGGACAGATTATAGCAATCAGCCCCAGCATTTT CASSYSIRTDYSNQPQHF
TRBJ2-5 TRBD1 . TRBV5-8 TGTGCCAGCAGCTTGGGTCGGACAGGGTCAGAGACCCAGTACTTC CASSLGRTGSETQYF
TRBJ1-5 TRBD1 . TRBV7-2 TGTGCCAGCAGCGGTCGGACAGGGGATCAGCCCCAGCATTTT CASSGRTGDQPQHF
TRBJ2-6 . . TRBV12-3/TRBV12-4 TGTGCCACCGCGGTTGGGGCCAACGTCCTGACTTTC CATAVGANVLTF
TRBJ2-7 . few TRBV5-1 TGCGCCAGCAGCTCCCAGGGCTACGAGCAGTACTTC CASSSQGYEQYF
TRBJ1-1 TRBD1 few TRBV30 TGTGCCTGGAGTGTGTTACAGGGGACGAACACTGAAGCTTTCTTT CAWSVLQGTNTEAFF
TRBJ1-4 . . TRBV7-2 TGTGCCAGCAGCACGAATATTGGGGGGACCGGAAAACTGTTTTTT CASSTNIGGTGKLFF
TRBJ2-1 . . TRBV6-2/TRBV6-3 TGTGCCAGCGGCCCCACTTACAATGAGCAGTTCTTC CASGPTYNEQFF
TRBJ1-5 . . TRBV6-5 TGTGCCAGCAGTTACTCGAGGGCGTCGTCCCAGCATTTT CASSYSRASSQHF
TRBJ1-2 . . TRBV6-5 TGTGCCAGCAGCCCGAGACAGCAAGCTAACTATGGCTACACCTTC CASSPRQQANYGYTF
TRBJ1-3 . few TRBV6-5 TGTGCCAGCAGTTCCCACGCTTCGGGAGGAAACACCATATATTTT CASSSHASGGNTIYF
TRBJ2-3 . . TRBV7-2 TGTGCCAGCAGCTTAAGGGGGCCTAGCGCAACTAGCACAGATACGCAGTATTTT CASSLRGPSATSTDTQYF
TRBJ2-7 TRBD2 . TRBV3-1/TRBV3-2 TGTGCCAGCAGTCGGACTAGCGGGGGGCTCTCCTACGAGCAGTACTTC CASSRTSGGLSYEQYF
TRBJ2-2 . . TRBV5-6 TGTGCCAGCAGCTTGGACTTCACCGGGGAGCTGTTTTTT CASSLDFTGELFF
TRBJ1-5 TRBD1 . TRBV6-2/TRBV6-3 TGTGCCAGCAGTTACTACGGGACAGGGAGTCAGCCCCAGCATTTT CASSYYGTGSQPQHF
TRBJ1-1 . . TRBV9 TGTGCCAGCAGCAGGGACTCGAACACTGAAGCTTTCTTT CASSRDSNTEAFF
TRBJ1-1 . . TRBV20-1 TGCAGTGCTAGAGTCGACTTCCAAGCTTTCTTT CSARVDFQAFF
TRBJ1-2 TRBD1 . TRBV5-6 TGTGCCAGCAGGCCAAACCCGGGACAGGGGCTCGGCTACACCTTC CASRPNPGQGLGYTF
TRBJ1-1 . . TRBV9 TGTGCCAGCAGCGTAGGACAGGACACTGAAGCTTTCTTT CASSVGQDTEAFF
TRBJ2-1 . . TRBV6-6 TGTGCCAGCAGTTTACAGGGCCCCTTCAATGAGCAGTTCTTC CASSLQGPFNEQFF
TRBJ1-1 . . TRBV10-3 TGTGCCATCAGGGTTACAGGACCGAACACTGAAGCTTTCTTT CAIRVTGPNTEAFF
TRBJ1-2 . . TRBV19 TGTGCCAGTAGTGGCGGGACGGCCTATGGCTACACCTTC CASSGGTAYGYTF
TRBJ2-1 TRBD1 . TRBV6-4 TGTGCCACCAGCCTAGAGGGAGGCCGGGACAGGGAGCAGTTCTTC CATSLEGGRDREQFF
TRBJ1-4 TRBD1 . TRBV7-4 TGTGCCAGCAGCTTAGCCAAACGACAGGGCGAGATTGAAAAACTGTTTTTT CASSLAKRQGEIEKLFF
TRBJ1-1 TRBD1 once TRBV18 TGTGCCAGCTCACGGAGGACACCTACCAGGGGGGACACTGAAGCTTTCTTT CASSRRTPTRGDTEAFF
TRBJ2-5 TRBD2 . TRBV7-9 TGTGCCAGCAGCTTAGGTGCGGGAGACTCACAAGAGACCCAGTACTTC CASSLGAGDSQETQYF
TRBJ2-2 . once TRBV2 TGTGCCAGCAGTGTACAGGTGTCGACCGGGGAGCTGTTTTTT CASSVQVSTGELFF
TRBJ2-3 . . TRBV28 TGTGCCAGCAGTTTACCGGGTACCAACACAGATACGCAGTATTTT CASSLPGTNTDTQYF
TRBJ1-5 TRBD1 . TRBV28 TGTGCCAGCAGTTTATGGAGGACAGGGTCAAGCAATCAGCCCCAGCATTTT CASSLWRTGSSNQPQHF
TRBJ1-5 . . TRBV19 TGTGCCAGTAGTATTTTTGTGGCAGGGGATCAGCCCCAGCATTTT CASSIFVAGDQPQHF
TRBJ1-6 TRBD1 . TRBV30 TGTGCTGAAGACAGGGAAAATTCACCCCTCCACTTT CAEDRENSPLHF
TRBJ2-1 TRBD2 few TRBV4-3 TGCGCCAGCAGCCAAGAGAGCGGGGGTTACAATGAGCAGTTCTTC CASSQESGGYNEQFF